The next 8 T cell receptor beta chains were all read from a single sample in a study of shared clonotypes between healthy human individuals. The table came from immunoSEQ multiplex PCR; TCRdb's copy has only in-frame clones and leaves some out. The table shows roughly 1 million clones, with approximately 80% occurring only once. The sequencing input was memory CD4+ T cells from PBMCs. Subset of the sample: CD45RA-negative fraction. These receptors all come from a man between 18 and 29 years old in good health. Some clones in this sample may be carry-over from other donors' samples.

The chain recombines TRBV7-2 with TRBJ2-7, with a tentative D call TRBD1 (6 bases). This CDR3 is 17 amino acids long. CDR1 and CDR2 from the germline V gene are SGHTA and FQGNSA. Between the trimmed V and J ends, which lost 0 bases and 2 bases, there was a span of 17 bases. CDR3 sequence (DNA): TGTGCCAGCAGCTTAGCCGCAACAGGGATCCCTCCCTACGAGCAGTACTTC. Translation: CASSLAATGIPPYEQYF.

This chain uses TRBV28 with TRBJ1-4; D unresolved. The V end was cut by 4 bases, the J end by 7 bases, with 13 bases between. This CDR3 is built from 14 residues. Per the germline V gene, CDR1 is MDHEN and CDR2 is SYDVKM. CDR3 coding DNA: TGTGCCAGCAGTTCCTCCCAACTCAGTGAAAAACTGTTTTTT. Its protein is CASSSSQLSEKLFF.

This chain joins TRBV11-1 and TRBJ2-2, with D hard to call. The V end lost 3 bases, the J end lost 5 bases, and 7 bases lay between the germline ends. Germline lookup yields CDR1 SGHAT and CDR2 FQDESV (reference sequence). The CDR3 is 13 residues long. DNA for the CDR3: TGTGCCAGCAGCTTTGACGGAACCGGGGAGCTGTTTTTT. It encodes CASSFDGTGELFF. Full variable domain (remainder filled in from reference TRBV11-1 and TRBJ2-2): EAEVAQSPRYKITEKSQAVAFWCDPISGHATLYWYRQILGQGPELLVQFQDESVVDDSQLPKDRFSAERLKGVDSTLKIQPAELGDSAMYLCASSFDGTGELFFGEGSRLTVL.

V usage is TRBV5-4 and J usage is TRBJ1-1; perhaps TRBD1 as D (6 bases). The ends were cut back, 3 bases at V and 2 bases at J, with 11 bases in the middle. The germline CDR1 and CDR2 sequences are SGHNT and YYREEE (reference sequence). This CDR3 spans 14 amino acids. Written as DNA, the CDR3 is TGTGCCAGCAGCTCGCCCGGGACAAACACTGAAGCTTTCTTT. Translated: CASSSPGTNTEAFF.

There are many counts of this clone. This chain links TRBV7-8 with TRBJ2-7; the D is unclear. V lost 3 bases, J lost 6 bases, and 18 bases lay in between. There are 15 residues in the CDR3. Germline-derived CDR1 and CDR2 are SGHVS and FQNEAQ. Here the CDR3 reads CASSLGSRSSGEQYF. In DNA, the CDR3 is TGTGCCAGCAGCTTGGGGTCGAGGTCCTCCGGCGAGCAGTACTTC.

The rearrangement links TRBV9 to TRBJ2-5; TRBD1 agrees at 7 bases. The J call may be faulty, since TRBJ2-7 better matches the DNA end. The CDR3 totals 15 residues. Germline V gene lookup returns CDR1 SGDLS and CDR2 YYNGEE. In nucleotides, the CDR3 is TGTGCCAGCAGCGTACAGGGGGTGGGATCCTACGAGCAGTACTTC. Encoded protein: CASSVQGVGSYEQYF.

This chain connects TRBV15 to TRBJ1-1, with D maybe TRBD1 (6 bases). The CDR3 sequence is 15 residues long. CDR1 and CDR2 (germline): LNHNV, YYDKDF (reference sequence). Between the trimmed V and J ends, which lost 1 base and 4 bases, there was a span of 13 bases. The CDR3 is CATSRGGGVGTEAFF. DNA for the CDR3: TGTGCCACCAGCAGAGGAGGGGGAGTGGGCACTGAAGCTTTCTTT.

The chain is built from TRBV27 and TRBJ2-1, with TRBD1 matching over 10 bases. CDR3 size: 15 residues. Trimming took 4 bases from V and 3 from J; bases not matched to a gene: 3. Germline V gene sequence: CDR1 MNHEY, CDR2 SMNVEV (reference sequence). The CDR3 nucleotides are TGTGCCAGCAGTTCCGACAGGGGGCTCTACAATGAGCAGTTCTTC. It yields the protein CASSSDRGLYNEQFF.